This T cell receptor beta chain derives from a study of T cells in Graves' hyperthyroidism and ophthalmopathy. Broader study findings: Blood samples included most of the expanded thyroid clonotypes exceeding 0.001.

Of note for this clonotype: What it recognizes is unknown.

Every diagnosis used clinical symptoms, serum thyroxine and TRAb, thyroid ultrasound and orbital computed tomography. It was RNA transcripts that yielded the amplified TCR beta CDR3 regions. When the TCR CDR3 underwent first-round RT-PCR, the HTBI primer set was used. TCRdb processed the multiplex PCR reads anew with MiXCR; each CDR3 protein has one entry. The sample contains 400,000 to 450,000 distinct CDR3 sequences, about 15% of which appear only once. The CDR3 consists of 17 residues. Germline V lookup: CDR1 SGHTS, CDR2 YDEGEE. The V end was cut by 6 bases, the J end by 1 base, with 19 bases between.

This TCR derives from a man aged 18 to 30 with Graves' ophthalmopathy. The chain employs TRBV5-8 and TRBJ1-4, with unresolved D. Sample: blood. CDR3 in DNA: TGTGCCAGCACCGGACCCGGGGAGTGGTTAACTAATGAAAAACTGTTTTTT. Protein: CASTGPGEWLTNEKLFF.